The following is a TCR beta chain sequence with its context. Its antigen remains unknown. All the patients suffered relapse after autologous stem cell transplantation, and brentuximab vedotin exposure differed. The CDR3 has 18 residues. Germline lookup yields CDR1 MGHRA and CDR2 YSYEKL. J lost 1 base, V lost 1 base, and 9 bases had no gene match. The sample comes from a study of PD-1 blockade in classical Hodgkin lymphoma. Findings and caveats of the study: Similar baseline diversity was found in complete responders and newly diagnosed patients.

TCRdb's copy holds only in-frame clones and misses some; the assay was immunoSEQ multiplex PCR. The data hold tens of thousands of clones, with 85% to 90% observed a single time. This TCR came from a human donor with classical Hodgkin lymphoma. The sample was peripheral blood mononuclear cells (PBMCs), taken before the second cycle of nivolumab. The chain recombines TRBV4-1 with TRBJ2-5; 10 nucleotides agree with TRBD1. CDR3 protein: CASSQVGGTGAFQETQYF. The CDR3 region has the DNA TGCGCCAGCAGCCAAGTCGGCGGGACAGGGGCTTTCCAAGAGACCCAGTACTTC.